The sequence of this T cell receptor beta chain was determined in a study of long-term antiretroviral therapy in people with HIV (dated 2022 in TCRdb). Context from the whole study: Collection of the earliest samples took place about a decade ahead of the 2015 WHO recommendation for immediate ART, at a time when ART was typically delayed until CD4 counts fell. A total of under 250 cryopreserved PBMC samples were contributed to the cohort by 30 adults with confirmed HIV infection, with samples collected serially over a mean of around 6 years (range 1-12). A retrospective serial study tested whether changes in peripheral blood TRB repertoire composition and diversity were associated with ART initiation and durable HIV suppression. No cross-contamination during QIAcube processing turned up in test extractions that ran a monoclonal T-cell line alongside about 30 polyclonal samples. Of the approximately 30 participants with HIV, some 12 were female.

Comment on this clone: What this receptor recognizes is not known. The record has no base qualities; no much larger clone is one base away.

Trimming removed 7 bases from V and 4 bases from J, leaving 14 bases between the germline ends. The germline V gene (reference sequence) provides CDR1 MNHNY and CDR2 SVGAGI. From the cysteine through the phenylalanine, the CDR3 covers 14 amino acids. This entry keeps only the CDR3 DNA: 42 bases, framed from base 1. Sequencing of the TRB variable region was done with the immunoSEQ hsTCRB v3.0 assay at survey level resolution. A depth of 40,000-50,000 T-cell genomes per sample was targeted for TRB sequencing. An Illumina MiSeq with a v3 150-cycle kit was used to sequence the pooled TRB libraries. The study's processing was this. Analysis of repertoires was carried out in R inside a reproducible Nextflow workflow spanning QC, data transformation and analysis. LymphoSeq2, an R package for AIRR-Seq data exploration, was used to implement custom analyses. A few samples yielding fewer than 5000 total TRB sequences were excluded, leaving more than 150 analyzed HIV repertoires. Among the 180 to 200 HIV repertoires that were kept, some 61 were collected before ART initiation and under 150 were collected after ART initiation. Each repertoire was downsampled to 5000 TRB nucleotide sequences, and summary statistics were averaged across 100 downsampling iterations. TRB sequences were retained for analysis only if CDR3 regions of at least seven amino acids were present. Two measures captured diversity: a Shannon entropy-derived clonality score and the Gini coefficient. In repertoire networks, the top 5000 CDR3 amino acid sequences were linked whenever an edit distance of one separated two sequences. For TRB CDR3 amino acid sequences, GLIPH2 was used to predict antigen specificity groups and MHC restriction. To flag known associations with CMV, EBV, HIV or tissue antigens, CDR3 amino acid sequences were compared against VDJdb and McPAS-TCR. Pre-ART, post-ART and control groups were compared with Wilcoxon signed-rank tests and Holm-Bonferroni correction. As stored in TCRdb, this immuneACCESS dataset retains in-frame rearrangements with V and J assigned. A fraction of the clones does not appear; measured against another copy, unresolved V genes explain less than half of the discrepancy, and the remainder lacks a known reason. That table furnishes V, J and clone size, whereas the DNA furnished D and trimming. The sample table shows about 14,000 clones, and roughly 90% are seen once. Roughly 10% of the sample goes to the ten largest clones.

General conclusions and limits of the study: Limited PBMC availability meant only the TCR beta chain was sequenced, without alpha chain pairing. Inferences about post-ART repertoire changes were limited because no data were available on ART adherence, viral resistance or therapy changes. The samples span the years 2004 to 2017, and the ART regimens used at that time may not be as effective as current regimens. Narrower CDR3 length ranges were observed in HIV repertoires than in controls, and an antigen-experienced repertoire with only a slight naive shift after ART was suggested by the network structure. Starting ART was linked to a significant rise in TRB diversity, yet even with long-term ART the diversity remained significantly lower than in transplant donor controls. Expanded TRB clones identified before ART initiation dominated the repertoire at all time points, although this dominance fluctuated and declined in many PLHIV after ART. Unsorted PBMC were profiled instead of sorted CD4+ and CD8+ T cells because pre-ART samples had limited cell numbers.

To be included, a participant needed at least one PBMC sample from before ART initiation plus at least two post-ART samples. All participants with HIV were treated in the United States of America. Before DNA extraction, cryopreserved samples of roughly 0.9-11 million PBMC were thawed and then washed. At the time of the earliest PBMC sample, participants with HIV were aged between about 23 and 54 years. PBMC samples were contributed by each participant from 1-4 timepoints before ART initiation and 2-8 timepoints after ART initiation, with a median of 7 samples. For every participant, serial HIV viral load, CD4+ T-cell count, ART history and demographic data were obtained. Using a Qiagen kit on a QIAcube, genomic DNA was extracted from unsorted PBMC, with samples processed in batches of 12.

The receptor was derived from a man aged 35 to 55 with HIV. Recombination connected TRBV6-6 to TRBJ1-5; TRBD1 might be the D gene, on 6 matching bases. The sample was unsorted PBMCs, taken 6.2 years after starting antiretroviral therapy. The nucleotides are TGTGCCAGCATCCCGGACAGCAGAAATCAGCCCCAGCATTTT. It specifies CASIPDSRNQPQHF.